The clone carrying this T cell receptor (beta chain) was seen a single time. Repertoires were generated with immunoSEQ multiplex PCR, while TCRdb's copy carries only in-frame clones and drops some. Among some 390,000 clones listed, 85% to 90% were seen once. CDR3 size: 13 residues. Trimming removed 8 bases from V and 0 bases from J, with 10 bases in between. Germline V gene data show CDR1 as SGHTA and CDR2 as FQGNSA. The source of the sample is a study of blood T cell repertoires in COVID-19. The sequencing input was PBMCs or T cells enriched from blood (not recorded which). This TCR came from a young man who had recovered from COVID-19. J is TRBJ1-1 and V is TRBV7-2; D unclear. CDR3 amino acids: CASAVEMNTEAFF. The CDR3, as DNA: TGTGCCAGCGCCGTAGAAATGAACACTGAAGCTTTCTTT.